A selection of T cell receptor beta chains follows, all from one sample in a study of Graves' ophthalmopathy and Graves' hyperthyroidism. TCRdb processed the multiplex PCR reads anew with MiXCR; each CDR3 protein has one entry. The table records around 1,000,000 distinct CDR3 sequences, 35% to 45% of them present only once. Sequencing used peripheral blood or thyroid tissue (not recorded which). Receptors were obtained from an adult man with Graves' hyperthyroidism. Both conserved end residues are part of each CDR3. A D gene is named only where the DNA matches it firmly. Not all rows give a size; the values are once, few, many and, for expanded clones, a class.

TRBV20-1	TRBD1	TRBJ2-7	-	TGCAGTTTCCCGGGACAGGGTTCGTACGAGCAGTACTTC	CSFPGQGSYEQYF
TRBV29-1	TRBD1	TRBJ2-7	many	TGCAGCGTGAGGACAGGGCCTACCTACGAGCAGTACTTC	CSVRTGPTYEQYF
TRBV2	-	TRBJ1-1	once	TGTGCCAGCAGTGAAGCCAATGCAGGGGCATACCAGGACACTGAAGCTTTCTTT	CASSEANAGAYQDTEAFF
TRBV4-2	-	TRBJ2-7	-	TGTGCCAGCAGCCGGGAGCACTCAGCCTCTCCCGAGCAGTACTTC	CASSREHSASPEQYF
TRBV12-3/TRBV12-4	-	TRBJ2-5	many	TGTGCCAGCAGTTTCAACCTGGGGCAAGAGACCCAGTACTTC	CASSFNLGQETQYF
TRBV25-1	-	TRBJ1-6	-	TGTGCCAGCAGTACCCCCCTCCCGACCGGGTCAGATTCACCCCTCCACTTT	CASSTPLPTGSDSPLHF
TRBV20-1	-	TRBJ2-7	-	TGCAGTGCTAGGCGAGGGGACGAGCAGTACTTC	CSARRGDEQYF
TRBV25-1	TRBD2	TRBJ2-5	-	TGTGCCAGCAGTGAGGGACTAGCCCCCGTGGAGACCCAGTACTTC	CASSEGLAPVETQYF
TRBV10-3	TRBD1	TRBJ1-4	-	TGTGCCAGCAGTTCAGCCGGGACAGGGGACGAAAAACTGTTTTTT	CASSSAGTGDEKLFF
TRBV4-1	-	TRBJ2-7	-	TGCGCCAGCAGCCAAGAGCCTCGGGTTACCTACGAGCAGTACTTC	CASSQEPRVTYEQYF
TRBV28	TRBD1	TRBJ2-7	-	TGTGCCGGCAGCCAAGGGGACAGGGGCTACGAGCAGTACTTC	CAGSQGDRGYEQYF
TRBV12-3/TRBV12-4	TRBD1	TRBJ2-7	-	TGTGCCAGCAGTTTCCGGGACAGGGGGCTCGAGCAGTACTTC	CASSFRDRGLEQYF
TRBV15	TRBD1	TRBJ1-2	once	TGTGCCACCAGCTTCGGGGACAGAAACTATGGCTACACCTTC	CATSFGDRNYGYTF
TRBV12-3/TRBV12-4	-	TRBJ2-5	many	TGTGCCAGCACCGACCGGGGACATCCAGATTTC	CASTDRGHPDF
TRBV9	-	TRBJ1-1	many	TGTGCCAGCAGCGTAGTGGTGAACACTGAAGCTTTCTTT	CASSVVVNTEAFF
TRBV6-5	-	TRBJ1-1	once	TGTGCCAGCAGTTATGGTTTGTCGACAGAAGCTTTCTTT	CASSYGLSTEAFF
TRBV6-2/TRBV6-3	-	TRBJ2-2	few	TGTGCCAGCAGTTACCCCCGGGTTCGGACCGGGGAGCTGTTTTTT	CASSYPRVRTGELFF
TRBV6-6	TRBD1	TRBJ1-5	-	TGTGCCAGCAGTTTCCTACAGGGGGATAGCAATCAGTCCCAGCATTTT	CASSFLQGDSNQSQHF
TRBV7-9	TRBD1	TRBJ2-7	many	TGTGCCAGCAGCTCCGCGGACAGGGCCTACTTC	CASSSADRAYF
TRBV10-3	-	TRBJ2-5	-	TGTGCCATCAGTGCCGGACCTAGGGCGCAAGAGACCCAGTACTTC	CAISAGPRAQETQYF
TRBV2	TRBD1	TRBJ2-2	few	TGTGCCAGCACCCCCGACACAGGGGCGACCGGGGAGCTGTTTTTT	CASTPDTGATGELFF
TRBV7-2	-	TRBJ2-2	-	TGTGCCAGCAGCTCCGACAGGTTTGGAACCGGGGAGCTGTTTTGG	CASSSDRFGTGELFW
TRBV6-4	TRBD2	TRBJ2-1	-	TGTGCCAGCAGTTCTGGACTAGCGACGTACGAGCAGTTCTTC	CASSSGLATYEQFF
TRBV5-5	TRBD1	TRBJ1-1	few	TGTGCCAGCAGCATAGGACAGGGCTTAGGTGACACTGAAGCTTTCTTT	CASSIGQGLGDTEAFF